This TCR beta chain emerged from a study of CXCR3-negative and CXCR3-positive naive CD8 T cells. Overall study results and limits: Against CXCR3-negative naive cells, CXCR3-positive naive cells showed more hydrophobic TRB CDR3s.

Comment on this clonotype: The target antigen is unknown.

UMI-labeled 5' RACE yielded the TRB cDNA libraries. TCRdb re-analyzed the 5' RACE reads; it lists each CDR3 protein once, without DNA. The sample yields tens of thousands of distinct CDR3 sequences, of which the top ten take up 0.9% to 1.2%. The source of this sequence is a human donor in good health. Some clones in this sample may be carry-over from other donors' samples. The sample taken for sequencing was naive CXCR3- CD8+ T cells from blood. Subset noted: CD45RO-CCR7+CD27+CD95- naive CD8+ T cells lacking CXCR3 (TNR3-).

Here the CDR3 reads CASSNGLSGGNTIYF. The chain recombines TRBV21-1 with TRBJ1-3. TRBV21-1 is recorded as a pseudogene. The CDR3 is 15 amino acids.